This section outlines one T cell receptor (beta chain) sequence together with its context. The antigen is not known. Molecular-barcoded quantitative 5'-RACE produced these TCR beta libraries. TCRdb processed the 5' RACE reads anew with MiXCR; each CDR3 protein has one entry. The sample lists around 250,000 distinct CDR3 sequences; about 11% were seen once. The source of the sample is a study of CD8 T cells in ankylosing spondylitis. Study findings and constraints: There was reportedly significant enrichment of clones that were disease-linked in matched ankylosing spondylitis synovial fluid. Several highly homologous variants made up a TCR beta motif, and this motif appeared characteristic of ankylosing spondylitis blood.

The source is a male donor with ankylosing spondylitis or in good health (not recorded which). The sample taken for sequencing was blood, either unsorted or a sorted T cell fraction (not recorded which).

This CDR3 is CSARDRDVSWNEQFF. CDR3 bases: TGCAGTGCTAGAGATCGTGACGTCAGCTGGAATGAGCAGTTCTTC. The rearrangement links TRBV20-1 to TRBJ2-1; D remains ambiguous. CDR1 is DFQATT, CDR2 SNEGSKA, per germline (reference sequence). The V end was cut by 0 bases, the J end by 7 bases, with 16 bases between. The CDR3 runs 15 residues.